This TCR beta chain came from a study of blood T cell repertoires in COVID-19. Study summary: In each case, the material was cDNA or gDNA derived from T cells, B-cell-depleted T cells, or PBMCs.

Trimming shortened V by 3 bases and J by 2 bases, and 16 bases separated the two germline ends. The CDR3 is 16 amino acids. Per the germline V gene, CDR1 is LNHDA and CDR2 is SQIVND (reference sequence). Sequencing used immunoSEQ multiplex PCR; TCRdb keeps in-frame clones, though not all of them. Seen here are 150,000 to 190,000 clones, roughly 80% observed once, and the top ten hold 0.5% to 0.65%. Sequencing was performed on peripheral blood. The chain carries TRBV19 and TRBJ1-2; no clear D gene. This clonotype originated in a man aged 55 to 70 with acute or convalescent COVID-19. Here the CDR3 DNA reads TGTGCCAGTAGTATGAGCGTTCTTAATCTAAACTATGGCTACACCTTC. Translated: CASSMSVLNLNYGYTF.